The present entry profiles one T cell receptor beta chain with its context. Data came from immunoSEQ multiplex PCR; TCRdb stores just in-frame clones and leaves some out. The data hold tens of thousands of clones, with 94% observed a single time. This specimen comes from a study of T cell changes during pregnancy in multiple sclerosis. CDR1 is SQVTM, CDR2 ANQGSEA, per germline. Trimming stripped 4 bases from V and 3 bases from J, with 13 bases between. The CDR3 spans 13 residues. The J gene is TRBJ2-7, the V gene TRBV29-1; D might be TRBD1 (5 bases). The clonotype originates from a female donor with multiple sclerosis, enrolled in a pregnancy study. This sample comprised CD4+ T cells from peripheral blood mononuclear cells, obtained after pregnancy. CDR3 sequence reads: CSVGRQRDYEQYF. The CDR3 DNA reads TGCAGCGTTGGAAGACAGCGCGACTACGAGCAGTACTTC.